Sequencing of this T cell receptor (beta chain) was carried out in a study of beta chain features in type 1 diabetes. The germline CDR1 and CDR2 sequences are MNHEY and SMNVEV (reference sequence). V lost 5 bases to trimming and J lost 2 bases; unmatched junction nucleotides: 2. The CDR3 is made up of 14 amino acids. The isolated RNA, all of it, was reverse transcribed, so expressed TCRB transcripts were what got sequenced. Generated by immunoSEQ multiplex PCR, the TCRdb table keeps only in-frame clones and is missing some. The data show roughly 610,000 clones, with 15% to 19% seen just once and approximately 0.093% held by the top ten.

The TCR originated in a man younger than 35 in good health. The chain uses TRBV27 and TRBJ1-2, with 10 nucleotides matching TRBD1. Source material: naive CD4+ T cells from blood. CDR3 protein: CASSPGQGNYGYTF. CDR3 coding DNA: TGTGCCAGCAGTCCGGGACAGGGGAACTATGGCTACACCTTC.